These 7 T cell receptor beta chains were all obtained from the same sample, sequenced in a study of radiation and T cells in renal cell carcinoma. Sequencing was performed with immunoSEQ multiplex PCR; in TCRdb, only in-frame clones are kept and a portion is missing. The table shows approximately 29,000 clones, with roughly 80% occurring only once. Time point reported: blood 4 weeks post-SBRT, at nephrectomy. The treatment is: 15 Gy SBRT to primary tumor, nephrectomy 4 weeks later. The specimen comprised blood, sampled from a patient whose treatment included radiotherapy and nephrectomy. These receptors were taken from a man aged 55 to 70 with renal cell carcinoma.

This chain links TRBV18 with TRBJ1-5, with 7 bases matching TRBD1. The CDR3 runs to 15 residues. Germline values: CDR1 KGHSH, CDR2 LQKENI. Trimming at V came to 2 bases and at J to 9 bases, leaving 10 bases not matched to a gene. CDR3 residues: CASSPFGQGERPQHF. CDR3 bases: TGTGCCAGCTCACCATTTGGGCAGGGGGAGCGGCCCCAGCATTTT. The complete variable domain, with remaining parts taken from reference TRBV18 and TRBJ1-5, reads NAGVMQNPRHLVRRRGQEARLRCSPMKGHSHVYWYRQLPEEGLKFMVYLQKENIIDESGMPKERFSAEFPKEGPSILRIQQVVRGDSAAYFCASSPFGQGERPQHFGDGTRLSIL.

This clone appeared a few times. This chain joins TRBV7-2 and TRBJ2-3, with 7 bases identical to TRBD2. Germline V lookup: CDR1 SGHTA, CDR2 FQGNSA. There are 13 residues in the CDR3. V shed 5 bases and J 8 bases; nucleotides not matched to a gene: 7. CDR3 DNA: TGTGCCAGCAGCCCCAGTTGGGAGGGTACGCAGTATTTT. It translates to CASSPSWEGTQYF.

This clone was seen more than once but under ten times. The gene calls are TRBV30 and TRBJ1-1; TRBD1 might be the D (6 bases). Germline V CDR1 and CDR2: GTSNPN, SVGIG (reference sequence). The CDR3 length is 13 residues. Trimming shortened V by 4 bases and J by 5 bases, and 14 bases separated the two germline ends. The CDR3 loop is CAWIRTAGTEAFF. The CDR3 DNA reads TGTGCCTGGATTCGGACAGCTGGGACTGAAGCTTTCTTT.

There are many counts of this clone. Other DNA sequences in this specimen translate into the identical CDR3. The gene calls are TRBV7-2 and TRBJ1-2; tentative D call: TRBD1 (5 bases). CDR3 length: 13 residues. CDR1 is SGHTA, CDR2 FQGNSA, per germline. Trimming took off 0 bases at V and 7 bases at J, with 9 bases between the two ends. The CDR3 protein is CASSLALRGGYTF. The DNA of the CDR3 is TGTGCCAGCAGCTTAGCGCTAAGGGGTGGCTACACCTTC.

This chain uses TRBV5-1 with TRBJ2-5; 8 bases align to TRBD1. From germline, CDR1 is SGHRS and CDR2 YFSETQ. The ends lost 2 bases at V and 9 bases at J; junction bases unmatched: 9. This CDR3 region has 14 residues. Here the CDR3 reads CASSLLQGDSAQYF. The CDR3 region has the DNA TGCGCCAGCAGCTTACTACAGGGGGATAGCGCCCAGTACTTC.

J is TRBJ1-2 and V is TRBV28; TRBD1 aligns across 10 bases. This CDR3 contains 12 residues. CDR1 MDHEN and CDR2 SYDVKM come from the germline V gene. The junction had 0 bases not matched to a gene; V was cut back by 5 bases and J by 6 bases. The CDR3 nucleotides read TGTGCCAGCAGTGGGACAGGGGATGGCTACACCTTC. Amino acid sequence: CASSGTGDGYTF.

The chain recombines TRBV11-2 with TRBJ2-3; possibly TRBD1 or TRBD2 for D (5 bases each). Germline V gene sequence: CDR1 SGHAT, CDR2 FQNNGV. CDR3 size: 12 residues. With 4 bases removed from V and 5 bases from J, the gap between germline ends came to 7 bases. CDR3 in amino acids: CASSYGGDTQYF. CDR3 DNA: TGTGCCAGCAGCTATGGGGGAGATACGCAGTATTTT. The entire variable domain, with the rest obtained from reference TRBV11-2 and TRBJ2-3, is as follows: EAGVAQSPRYKIIEKRQSVAFWCNPISGHATLYWYQQILGQGPKLLIQFQNNGVVDDSQLPKDRFSAERLKGVDSTLKIQPAKLEDSAVYLCASSYGGDTQYFGPGTRLTVL.